This TCR beta chain derives from a study of T cell responses to AZD1222 COVID-19 vaccine. TCRdb keeps only in-frame clones here, not all; method: immunoSEQ multiplex PCR. There are tens of thousands of clones in the sample; 85% to 90% occur only once, and about 7% lies in the top ten. V trimming: 4 bases; J trimming: 5 bases; junction bases outside the gene matches: 5. CDR3 length: 14 residues. CDR1 is LGHNA, CDR2 YSLEER, per germline. This clone was counted a single time. The sequence was obtained from an adult in good health. The chain has TRBV4-3 and TRBJ2-7; 10 nucleotides line up with TRBD2. Sequenced material: peripheral blood, taken on day 0 of AZD1222 vaccination. DNA of the CDR3: TGCGCCAGCAGCCCCCTCGGGACTAGCGACGAGCAGTACTTC. This translates into CASSPLGTSDEQYF.